These 21 T cell receptor beta chains were all obtained from the same sample, sequenced in a study. TCRdb analysed the RT-PCR reads with MiXCR anew, one entry per CDR3 protein. Of hundreds of thousands of distinct CDR3 sequences listed, about 14% were seen once; the top ten hold 3.6%. The sequenced sample consisted of memory CD4+ T cells from blood. Receptor source: a female donor in good health, serving as a healthy control.

Only a few counts were recorded for this clonotype. CDR3 bases: TGTGCCACCAGTGATTTGGGCAGGGGCGAAGAGACCCAGTACTTC. Translating gives CATSDLGRGEETQYF. The chain combines TRBV24-1 with TRBJ2-5, with D possibly matching TRBD1 (6 bases). The CDR3 runs 15 residues. The germline CDR1 and CDR2 sequences are KGHDR and SFDVKD. V lost 0 bases and J lost 3, with 10 bases in between.

This rearrangement joins TRBV20-1 to TRBJ2-3; 14 bases map to TRBD2. With V trimmed by 2 bases and J by 4 bases, 2 bases remained unmatched. The CDR3 runs to 15 residues. Germline V lookup: CDR1 DFQATT, CDR2 SNEGSKA (reference sequence). Here the CDR3 DNA reads TGCAGTGCTAGACGGACTAGCGGGAGGTCAGATACGCAGTATTTT. It is translated as CSARRTSGRSDTQYF.

There are many counts of this clonotype. The CDR3 region is CASSRQGPSYNEQFF. In nucleotides, the CDR3 is TGTGCCAGTAGCCGACAGGGCCCGTCCTACAATGAGCAGTTCTTC. V gene TRBV19 combines with J gene TRBJ2-1; 7 bases are a match to TRBD1. V lost 6 bases to trimming and J lost 1 base; unmatched junction nucleotides: 6. The germline V gene encodes CDR1 LNHDA and CDR2 SQIVND (reference sequence). This CDR3 has 15 residues.

This rearrangement joins TRBV24-1 to TRBJ1-1; 7 nucleotides align to TRBD1. Germline CDR1 KGHDR, CDR2 SFDVKD. The CDR3 is 13 amino acids. The V gene end was trimmed by 9 bases and the J gene end by 5 bases; junction bases not matched to a gene: 8. The CDR3 spells CATSRTGWTEAFF. In nucleotides, the CDR3 is TGTGCCACCTCCCGGACAGGCTGGACTGAAGCTTTCTTT.

This sequence joins TRBV30 and TRBJ1-3, with TRBD1 as a possible D gene (5 bases). V was cut by 1 base and J by 0 bases, with 7 bases left in between. Germline values: CDR1 GTSNPN, CDR2 SVGIG (reference sequence). The CDR3 loop spans 14 amino acids. The CDR3 region has the DNA TGTGCCTGGAGTGCGACAGTCTCTGGAAACACCATATATTTT. Its translation: CAWSATVSGNTIYF.

The CDR3 coding sequence is TGCAGTGCTAGAGAGGGCAGGGCAAACTCCTACGAGCAGTACTTC. The encoded protein is CSAREGRANSYEQYF. This chain joins TRBV20-1 and TRBJ2-7, with a possible D match to TRBD1 (5 bases). Germline V lookup: CDR1 DFQATT, CDR2 SNEGSKA (reference sequence). CDR3 length: 15 residues. V lost 0 bases, J lost 0 bases, and 12 bases lay in between.

This clonotype was seen a handful of times. The gene calls are TRBV10-3 and TRBJ2-1; D unclear. Germline values: CDR1 ENHRY, CDR2 SYGVKD. Trimming shortened V by 2 bases and J by 0 bases, and 5 bases separated the two germline ends. The CDR3 covers 14 residues. The CDR3 sequence is CAISETSSYNEQFF. The DNA for the CDR3 is TGTGCCATCAGTGAGACCTCCTCCTACAATGAGCAGTTCTTC.

The chain has TRBV4-2 and TRBJ2-1; the match to TRBD2 covers 10 bases. There are 16 residues in the CDR3. V lost 0 bases and J lost 7; bases outside the gene matches: 6. Germline CDR1 LGHNA, CDR2 YNFKEQ. This chain's CDR3 is CASSQDIAGGRNEQFF. The CDR3 DNA sequence: TGTGCCAGCAGCCAAGATATAGCGGGAGGTAGGAATGAGCAGTTCTTC.

This chain connects TRBV20-1 to TRBJ1-6; D unresolved. CDR3 length: 12 residues. Germline loops: CDR1 DFQATT, CDR2 SNEGSKA (reference sequence). Trimming took off 5 bases at V and 6 bases at J, with 8 bases between the two ends. For the CDR3, the DNA is TGCAGTGCTGGTTCTGGTAATTCACCCCTCCACTTT. Protein: CSAGSGNSPLHF.

This clonotype was detected only a few times. The CDR3 DNA follows: TGCGCCAGCAGCTCCGAAAGACGCTCCTACGAGCAGTACTTC. This encodes CASSSERRSYEQYF. The chain recombines TRBV5-1 with TRBJ2-7; D not resolved. Germline V CDR1 and CDR2: SGHRS, YFSETQ. This CDR3 spans 14 amino acids. V lost 3 bases to trimming and J lost 0 bases, with 10 bases between them.

This clonotype was seen only a few times. The chain recombines TRBV3-1 with TRBJ2-3; 12 positions match TRBD2. Per the germline V gene, CDR1 is LGHDT and CDR2 is YNNKEL (reference sequence). J lost 4 bases, V lost 0 bases, and 8 bases had no gene match. This CDR3 has 18 residues. CDR3 sequence: CASSQEWTSGKEADTQYF. In nucleotides, the CDR3 is TGTGCCAGCAGCCAAGAGTGGACTAGCGGGAAGGAGGCAGATACGCAGTATTTT.

This clonotype was counted between two and nine times. The chain has TRBV6-4 and TRBJ1-1; tentative D call: TRBD1 (5 bases). Germline lookup yields CDR1 MRHNA and CDR2 SNTAGT. This CDR3 contains 15 residues. Trimming took 3 bases from V and 4 from J, leaving 15 bases between them. The CDR3 DNA is TGTGCCAGCAGTGATGGGGCAGGGATCGGCACTGAAGCTTTCTTT. Translated, it gives CASSDGAGIGTEAFF.

CDR3: CATKRGGQADTQYF. CDR3 bases: TGTGCCACCAAGCGGGGGGGCCAAGCAGATACGCAGTATTTT. The V gene is TRBV6-4, the J gene TRBJ2-3, with 10 bases identical to TRBD2. Germline values: CDR1 MRHNA, CDR2 SNTAGT. This CDR3 has 14 amino acids. V dropped 10 bases and J dropped 4; count of bases not matched to a gene: 8.

This clonotype occurred many times. This chain links TRBV4-3 with TRBJ2-5; tentative D call: TRBD2 (6 bases). Deletions cut 1 base from V and 2 bases from J, with 11 bases between. This CDR3 has 15 amino acids. In germline, CDR1 is LGHNA, CDR2 YSLEER. CDR3 protein: CASSQGAGTQETQYF. The DNA of the CDR3 is TGCGCCAGCAGCCAAGGGGCGGGAACTCAAGAGACCCAGTACTTC.

The chain combines TRBV6-2 or TRBV6-3 with TRBJ2-7; maybe TRBD2 (6 bases). The V end was cut by 5 bases, the J end by 6 bases, with 20 bases between. This CDR3 contains 15 residues. CDR1 and CDR2 from the germline V gene are MNHEY and SVGEGT. Written as DNA, the CDR3 is TGTGCCAGCAGTCGTTCCGGGACTCAGGGTGGCGAGCAGTACTTC. Residues: CASSRSGTQGGEQYF.

Comments on this clonotype: At one end the junction does not follow the germline gene, possibly because of a read error. The chain recombines TRBV10-2 with TRBJ2-1, with a tentative D call TRBD1 (5 bases). Looked up from germline, CDR1 is WSHSY and CDR2 is SAAADI. The CDR3 spans 14 residues. For the CDR3, the DNA is TGTGCCAGCACTCAGGGTGGCAGGGCGTATGAGCAGTTCTTC. Translation: CASTQGGRAYEQFF.

This clonotype has a handful of counts. The chain couples TRBV11-2 to TRBJ1-4; D is possibly TRBD1 (5 bases). The CDR3 is made up of 13 amino acids. The germline CDR1 and CDR2 sequences are SGHAT and FQNNGV. Trimming took off 3 bases at V and 11 bases at J, with 13 bases between the two ends. For the CDR3, the DNA is TGTGCCAGCAGCTTGGGGCTTACGTTGAAACTGTTTTTT. The encoded protein is CASSLGLTLKLFF. The full variable domain, completed using reference TRBV11-2 and TRBJ1-4, is EAGVAQSPRYKIIEKRQSVAFWCNPISGHATLYWYQQILGQGPKLLIQFQNNGVVDDSQLPKDRFSAERLKGVDSTLKIQPAKLEDSAVYLCASSLGLTLKLFFGSGTQLSVL.

This clonotype was observed at least ten times. CDR3 loop: CSALRGATDTQYF. The CDR3 nucleotides read TGCAGTGCCCTTAGAGGCGCCACAGATACGCAGTATTTT. J is TRBJ2-3 and V is TRBV20-1; D gene unclear. CDR1 DFQATT and CDR2 SNEGSKA come from the germline V gene (reference sequence). Trimming removed 6 bases at V and 2 bases at J, with 12 bases between. The CDR3 extends over 13 amino acids.

This chain uses TRBV7-2 with TRBJ2-7; D may be TRBD1 (6 bases). Trimming removed 0 bases from V and 5 bases from J, with 14 bases in between. The CDR3 totals 15 residues. Germline values: CDR1 SGHTA, CDR2 FQGNSA. CDR3 region: CASSLARQGLDEQYF. CDR3 nucleotides: TGTGCCAGCAGCTTAGCTCGGCAGGGGTTGGACGAGCAGTACTTC. The full variable domain, completed using reference TRBV7-2 and TRBJ2-7, is GAGVSQSPSNKVTEKGKDVELRCDPISGHTALYWYRQSLGQGLEFLIYFQGNSAPDKSGLPSDRFSAERTGGSVSTLTIQRTQQEDSAVYLCASSLARQGLDEQYFGPGTRLTVT.

This clonotype turned up a few times. The rearrangement joins TRBV7-3 to TRBJ1-2; tentative D call: TRBD1 (5 bases). Trimming pared 8 bases from V and 8 bases from J, leaving 15 bases between. This CDR3 is 12 amino acids long. Germline-derived CDR1 and CDR2 are SGHTA and FQGTGA. CDR3 protein: CASGLQGQGYTF. DNA for the CDR3: TGTGCCAGCGGATTGCAGGGCCAGGGCTACACCTTC.

The J gene is TRBJ1-1, the V gene TRBV20-1; no firm D call. The CDR3 runs to 13 residues. The V gene lost 6 bases and the J gene lost 2 bases, with 13 bases spanning the gap. Germline-derived CDR1 and CDR2 are DFQATT and SNEGSKA (reference sequence). CDR3 DNA sequence: TGCAGTGCCCGGCGAAGTCTAAACACTGAAGCTTTCTTT. As protein: CSARRSLNTEAFF.